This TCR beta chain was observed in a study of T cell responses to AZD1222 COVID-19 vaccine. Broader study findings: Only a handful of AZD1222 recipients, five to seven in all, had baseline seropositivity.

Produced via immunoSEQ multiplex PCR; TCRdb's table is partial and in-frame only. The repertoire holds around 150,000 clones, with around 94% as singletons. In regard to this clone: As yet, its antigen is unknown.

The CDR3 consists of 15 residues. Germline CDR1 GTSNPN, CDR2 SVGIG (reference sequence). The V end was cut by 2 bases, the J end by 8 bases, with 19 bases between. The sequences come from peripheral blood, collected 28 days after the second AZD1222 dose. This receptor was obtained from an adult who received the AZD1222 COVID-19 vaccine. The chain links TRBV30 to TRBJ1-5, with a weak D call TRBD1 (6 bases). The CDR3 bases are TGTGCCTGGAGTCCGGGGGCCCCGGGGGGTGAGCCCCAGCATTTT. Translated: CAWSPGAPGGEPQHF.